These 4 T cell receptor beta chains were sequenced from one sample in a study of early T cells in non-severe SARS-CoV-2 infection. TCRdb independently ran MiXCR on the 5' RACE reads; one entry per CDR3 protein. Among tens of thousands of distinct CDR3 sequences listed, around 13% were seen once. Sequencing input: whole blood. Receptors originate from an adult who was a healthcare worker with PCR-confirmed SARS-CoV-2 infection or an uninfected control (not recorded which).

This clonotype was observed a handful of times. The chain couples TRBV7-6 to TRBJ1-3; the D gene is possibly TRBD1 (6 bases). CDR3 size: 17 residues. Trimming took off 3 bases at V and 8 bases at J, with 23 bases between the two ends. From germline, CDR1 is SGHVS and CDR2 FNYEAQ. The CDR3 nucleotides are TGTGCCAGCAGCTTGGGTACACAGGGAATCGGAGCAGACACCATATATTTT. Protein sequence: CASSLGTQGIGADTIYF.

This clonotype appeared a few times. The J gene is TRBJ2-5, the V gene TRBV29-1; tentatively, D is TRBD1 (5 bases). This CDR3 is 11 amino acids long. V dropped 8 bases and J dropped 5 bases, with 12 bases sitting between them. CDR1 is SQVTM and CDR2 is ANQGSEA in the germline V gene. CDR3: CSPPGFETQYF. CDR3 DNA: TGCAGCCCCCCAGGGTTCGAGACCCAGTACTTC. Full variable domain (outside the CDR3, taken from reference TRBV29-1 and TRBJ2-5): SAVISQKPSRDICQRGTSLTIQCQVDSQVTMMFWYRQQPGQSLTLIATANQGSEATYESGFVIDKFPISRPNLTFSTLTVSNMSPEDSSIYLCSPPGFETQYFGPGTRLLVL.

The rearrangement links TRBV5-6 to TRBJ2-5; 8 positions agree with TRBD2. The germline V gene has CDR1 SGHDT and CDR2 YYEEEE. The CDR3 is 14 residues long. With 4 bases clipped from V and 5 bases from J, the junction kept 7 bases outside the gene matches. Here the CDR3 reads CASSLRTSMETQYF. The CDR3 DNA reads TGTGCCAGCAGCCTCCGGACTAGCATGGAGACCCAGTACTTC. The variable domain in full, completed from reference TRBV5-6 and TRBJ2-5, reads DAGVTQSPTHLIKTRGQQVTLRCSPKSGHDTVSWYQQALGQGPQFIFQYYEEEERQRGNFPDRFSGHQFPNYSSELNVNALLLGDSALYLCASSLRTSMETQYFGPGTRLLVL.

This clonotype was picked up many times. V gene TRBV24-1 combines with J gene TRBJ2-1; D is undetermined. The length of the CDR3 is 13 residues. Trimming took 0 bases from V and 6 from J, leaving 5 bases between them. Germline CDR1 KGHDR, CDR2 SFDVKD. The CDR3 bases are TGTGCCACCAGTGATTTGGGCGGCAATGAGCAGTTCTTC. This encodes CATSDLGGNEQFF.